This T cell receptor beta chain was captured in a study of blood T cell repertoires in COVID-19. Study-level background: Acute and convalescent COVID-19 samples came from the United States, Italy and Spain. Nucleic acid was either cDNA or gDNA, and it came from T cells, B-cell-depleted T cells, or PBMCs.

The authors' processing: Estimates of nucleated cell counts were drawn from the amplification of reference gene primers. Generated by immunoSEQ multiplex PCR, the TCRdb table keeps only in-frame clones and is missing some. The DNA gave D and trimming, while V, J and clone size come from that table. The sample consists of 65,000 or so clones, over 60% of them appearing once. CDR3 length: 15 amino acids. Germline CDR1 reads LGHDT; CDR2 reads YNNKEL (reference sequence). V shed 0 bases and J shed 4 bases, with 12 bases lying between them. The clonotype was recovered from a woman between 50 and 59 years old with active or convalescent COVID-19. Source material: peripheral blood. The rearrangement joins TRBV3-1 (or the pseudogene TRBV3-2) to TRBJ1-2; the D is unclear. This CDR3 is CASSQDQEESYGYTF. CDR3 DNA: TGTGCCAGCAGCCAAGATCAGGAGGAAAGCTATGGCTACACCTTC.